The 6 T cell receptor beta chains given below trace back to one sample, sequenced in a study of response to subunit inactivated influenza vaccine. One entry per CDR3 protein results from TCRdb running MiXCR on the RT-PCR reads. The sample contains more than 700,000 distinct CDR3 sequences, roughly 20% of which appear only once. The input for sequencing was PBMCs from blood, taken roughly 5 days after vaccination. Receptors originate from a man in his fifties who received an inactivated influenza vaccine.

V usage is TRBV4-1 and J usage is TRBJ2-1; D may match TRBD1 or TRBD2 (5 bases each). Per the germline V gene, CDR1 is MGHRA and CDR2 is YSYEKL. Trimming removed 4 bases at V and 1 base at J, with 14 bases between. The CDR3 totals 16 residues. CDR3 in DNA: TGCGCCAGCAGCCCAACTAGGGGTAGGTCCTACAATGAGCAGTTCTTC. Residues: CASSPTRGRSYNEQFF.

This clonotype was detected a few times. The junction and the germline gene differ at one end; a read error may be behind it. The chain is built from TRBV24-1 and TRBJ1-4, with D tentatively TRBD1 (6 bases). Germline CDR1 KGHDR, CDR2 SFDVKD. The CDR3 loop spans 13 amino acids. The CDR3 sequence is CATSDSATGKFDF. As DNA, the CDR3 is TGTGCCACCAGTGATTCCGCGACAGGCAAATTTGATTTT.

Only a few counts were recorded for this clonotype. The chain is built from TRBV6-1 and TRBJ1-5; D is undetermined. The CDR3 runs to 14 residues. Germline loops: CDR1 MNHNS, CDR2 SASEGT. Between the trimmed V and J ends, which lost 6 bases and 0 bases, there was a span of 9 bases. The CDR3 sequence: CASRPTYSNQPQHF. In nucleotides, the CDR3 is TGTGCCAGCAGGCCAACTTATAGCAATCAGCCCCAGCATTTT.

In its sample, this clonotype was seen a few times. The CDR3 sequence is CAWSAWDHNYGYTF. As DNA, the CDR3 is TGTGCCTGGAGTGCCTGGGACCATAACTATGGCTACACCTTC. The chain joins TRBV30 to TRBJ1-2, with D perhaps TRBD1 (5 bases). V lost 1 base and J lost 1, with 10 bases in between. This CDR3 comprises 14 residues. Germline lookup yields CDR1 GTSNPN and CDR2 SVGIG (reference sequence).

The chain carries TRBV5-5 and TRBJ2-4, with D unclear. The germline gives CDR1 SGHKS, CDR2 YYEKEE (reference sequence). The CDR3 has 13 residues. Trimming took off 0 bases at V and 9 bases at J, with 10 bases between the two ends. CDR3 bases: TGTGCCAGCAGCTTGGCGGGTCCGAGCATTCAGTACTTC. Translating gives CASSLAGPSIQYF.

This clonotype was seen only a few times. The V call is TRBV20-1, the J call TRBJ2-3; TRBD2 is a possible D gene (6 bases). The V and J ends lost 3 bases and 9 bases respectively, with 7 bases between them. CDR1 and CDR2 from the germline V gene are DFQATT and SNEGSKA (reference sequence). The CDR3 contains 10 residues. DNA for the CDR3: TGCAGTGCTAGCGGGGGAACGCAGTATTTT. Amino acid sequence: CSASGGTQYF.